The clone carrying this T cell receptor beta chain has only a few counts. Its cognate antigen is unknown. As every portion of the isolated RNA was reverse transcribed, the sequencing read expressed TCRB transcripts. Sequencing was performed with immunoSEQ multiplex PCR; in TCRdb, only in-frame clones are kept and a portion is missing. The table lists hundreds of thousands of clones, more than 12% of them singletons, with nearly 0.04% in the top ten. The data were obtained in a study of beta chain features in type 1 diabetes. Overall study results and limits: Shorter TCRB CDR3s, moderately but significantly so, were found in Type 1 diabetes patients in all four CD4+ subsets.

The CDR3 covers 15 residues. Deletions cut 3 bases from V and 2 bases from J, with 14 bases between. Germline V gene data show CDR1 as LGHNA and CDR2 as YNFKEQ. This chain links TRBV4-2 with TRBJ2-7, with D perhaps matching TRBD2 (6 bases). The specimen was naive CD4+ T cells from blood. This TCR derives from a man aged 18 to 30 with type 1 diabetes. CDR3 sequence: CASSHTLASTYEQYF. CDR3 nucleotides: TGTGCCAGCAGCCACACCCTAGCGTCCACCTACGAGCAGTACTTC.